This T cell receptor (beta chain) was retrieved from a study of cytomegalovirus exposure and HLA in healthy donors (dated by TCRdb to about 2017). In terms of the full investigation: According to an earlier analysis of 587 of the donors, some 170 million T cells yielded 95 million to 140 million unique TCR beta sequences and around 280 Gb of sequence data. Roughly 300 gigabases of sequencing data and 70 million to 100 million unique TCR sequences were included in an early release covering 550 to 800 HLA-typed donors. Among the roughly 370 genotyped donors, more than 70% belonged to the genetic ancestry cluster associated with self-reported Caucasian donors. The aim of the study was to test whether cataloging public T cell receptors could identify signatures of past pathogen exposure. The study used immunosequencing to profile the T cell repertoires of 600 to 850 subjects and linked those repertoires to cytomegalovirus serostatus. A separate validation cohort of 100 to 150 different subjects was used in addition to the approximately 670-subject first cohort. High-throughput TCR immunosequencing, statistical association of individual TCRs with disease status, and machine learning were combined to predict cytomegalovirus infection status. A later analysis re-examined previously published TCR beta repertoires from just over 650 donors and added high-resolution HLA genotyping to investigate patterns of TCR occurrence. The later analysis used no new phenotypic data to find candidate immune exposures, relying instead on TCR beta sequences and their occurrence across donors. To decide whether each TCR beta V gene segment behaved as functional or pseudogenic, an earlier analysis of 587 of the donors relied on high-throughput TCR beta sequencing. Donor age, sex, ethnicity and CMV serostatus were compiled together with the repertoire data. A later genetic analysis took genome-wide SNP genotypes for about 55% of the 666 donors and used that subset as a discovery cohort. All discovery cohort repertoires had been generated using a single sequencing platform. HLA typing covered class I and class II loci at four-digit resolution. Typing coverage varied by locus: roughly 620-640 donors for A, B, C, DRB1 and DQB1; 522 for DQA1; more than 600 for DPA1; some 470 for DPB1. Four or five DR-DQ haplotypes were treated as single units for association and clustering because of strong linkage in the cohort. Across roughly 420 genotyped donors of the cohort, an average of 235,054 unique TCR beta nucleotide sequences per donor were sequenced, and 15% to 20% of those sequences were non-productive.

Broad study findings and their caveats: This cohort had only TCR beta chains sequenced, and the lack of alpha or paired-chain data limited which features could be detected. In a later analysis, most CMV-associated TCR beta chains were found to appear HLA-restricted, with HLA associations seemingly driven largely by CMV exposure. Presence/absence analyses assumed roughly uniform sequencing depth across donors, an assumption that may not hold. HLA typing was unavailable for some donors at each locus, so association tests used only the typed subset. A later analysis found that TCR association rates varied across HLA loci, with DRB1 alleles showing the most associated TCRs and HLA-C alleles the fewest. A later analysis reported that several top co-occurrence clusters appeared linked to parvovirus B19, influenza, CMV and Epstein-Barr virus. Immune exposure information for the cohort was limited to CMV serostatus. Because counts were too low, around 18 rarely observed V segments, including chromosome 9 orphons, were left out of the earlier analysis of over 550 of the donors. Strong co-occurrence of HLA alleles, especially DR and DQ, made assigning TCR associations to individual alleles difficult. The authors suggested that the approach could potentially be extended to other disease states and immunological phenotypes. A further reported finding was that TCR beta sequences accurately predicted the HLA-A and HLA-B alleles for most subjects in the first cohort. The study listed 150 to 200 TCR beta chains as associated with cytomegalovirus. A later genetic analysis reported fewer N-insertions in productive TCRs among donors in an Asian-associated ancestry cluster than the roughly 640-donor mean. Correlated functional status among segregating V segments might reflect linkage disequilibrium, but an unknown experimental factor could not be ruled out. A later analysis found that HLA-associated TCR beta chains were more clonally expanded and had lower generation probabilities than equally common non-associated chains. A later analysis associated some 17,000 TCR beta sequences with specific HLA alleles at a false discovery rate of 0.05. In vitro tests confirmed that a few of the cytomegalovirus-associated TCR beta chains recognize cytomegalovirus antigens. The classifier was reported to diagnose cytomegalovirus status with high specificity and sensitivity in both the original and validation cohorts. V-gene and J-gene trimming of TCR beta chains was associated with a missense DCLRE1C variant in a later genetic analysis, and the association was replicated in an independent cohort. Some IMGT-functional V segments, including TRBV6-2 and TRBV6-3, could not be told apart with the 87-base-pair reads, so those segments were excluded. An earlier analysis of roughly 570 of the donors showed that most TCR beta V segments appeared in productive rearrangements either about 87% or about 30% of the time, which broadly matched IMGT annotations. A cluster of highly shared sequence variants was judged likely to be a technical artifact of the sequencing pipeline. Across donors, most TCR sequences were observed very rarely, whereas some public TCRs were present in many individuals.

On this clone: This clone's antigen is unknown. The sample holds no much larger clone one base away, and base qualities are not on file.

Preparation of the library involved the immunoSEQ multiplex PCR assay. For the multiplex PCR, a mixture combining 60 forward primers for TCR Vbeta segments and 13 reverse primers for TCR Jbeta segments was used. The CDR3 region of rearranged TCR beta genes was amplified from genomic DNA by a multiplex PCR assay. On the Illumina HiSeq System, the amplified TCR beta libraries were sequenced as 87-base-pair reads. The published analysis was carried out like this. Across the roughly 700 repertoires, a later analysis counted 80 million or so unique TCR beta chains, around 11 million of which were shared by at least two donors. To remove PCR and sequencing errors, raw reads were error-corrected and collapsed into unique sequences using a nearest-neighbor algorithm that merged closely related sequences. CDR3 sequences were aligned to IMGT reference sequences to assign V, D and J gene segments. For a sequence to be retained, a match of at least six nucleotides was required to both a V gene segment and a J gene segment. Rearrangements were called productive when the CDR3 lacked stop codons and stayed in frame with V and J; all others were non-productive. Following IMGT convention, CDR3 was defined as the stretch from the second conserved V-encoded cysteine up to the conserved J-encoded phenylalanine. Sequences without an unambiguous match to a single V gene segment were excluded from the earlier analysis of 500 to 700 of the donors. An earlier analysis of just under 600 of the donors called V segments functional above 56.7% productive rearrangements and segregating when the between-donor standard deviation exceeded 5%. A statistical classification framework was built to diagnose cytomegalovirus status from the catalog of TCR beta chain sequences. In a later analysis, V and J genes were assigned by comparing TCR nucleotide sequences against IMGT/GENE-DB human TR gene sequences. A later analysis assigned CDR3 sequences and most-parsimonious VDJ recombination scenarios with the TCRdist pipeline. In a later analysis, every TCR beta chain was defined by the combination of its CDR3 amino acid sequence and its V-gene family, and reads without a unique V-gene family were dropped. As a way to deal with suspected cross-contamination and a sequencing artifact, a later analysis dropped over 550 nucleotide sequences that were highly shared and had low generation probability. In a later analysis, a clonal expansion index was calculated for each public chain from normalized within-repertoire ranks of inferred template counts. A later analysis computed generation probabilities with a VDJ recombination model fitted to out-of-frame rearrangements, and checked the results against IGoR. Hypergeometric tests were used in a later analysis to score TCR-TCR, TCR-HLA and TCR-CMV co-occurrence, with a repertoire-size bias correction applied to the TCR pairs. A later analysis estimated false discovery rates by permuting HLA or CMV assignments 20 times. In a later analysis, co-occurring TCRs were grouped with DBSCAN, and TCRdist sequence similarity was added when clustering was performed within HLA-allele-positive subsets. Co-occurrence clustering excluded repertoires with fewer than 30,000 or more than 120,000 public chains, plus five with anomalous nucleotide sharing. Sourced from immuneACCESS, this table was stored by TCRdb with only in-frame sequences that have V and J called. A share of the clones is absent; for the studies checked, an unresolved V gene accounts for under half, and the remainder has no known explanation. V, J and clone size are those of that table, while D and trimming were read from the DNA. In all, the sample holds 180,000 or so clones, and almost 80% of those were seen once. Of the sample, about 6.4% is held by the ten largest clones.

The germline V end is reduced by 0 bases and the J end by 1 base; junction bases left unmatched: 0. Counted from cysteine to phenylalanine, this CDR3 has 17 amino acids. The sequence is cut down to CDR3 DNA, 51 bases in frame from base 1. In the germline V gene, CDR1 corresponds to MDHEN and CDR2 to SYDVKM. The cohort was made up of approximately 670 healthy bone marrow donors. All cohort members were sampled while nominally healthy, although unrecorded immune exposures were likely present. The donor tested CMV seropositive and was one of the 289 seropositive cohort members. Each donor provided a peripheral blood sample, and peripheral blood mononuclear cells were used for TCR beta sequencing. The Qiagen DNeasy Blood Extraction Kit was used to extract genomic DNA from the blood cell samples.

Recombination linked TRBV28 to TRBJ2-6; a stretch of 10 junction bases matches TRBD1. This clonotype was sampled from a man aged 35 to 55 in good health and CMV-seropositive. Sample: PBMCs. The CDR3 corresponds to CASSLWGQGSGANVLTF. The DNA is TGTGCCAGCAGTTTATGGGGACAGGGGTCTGGGGCCAACGTCCTGACTTTC.